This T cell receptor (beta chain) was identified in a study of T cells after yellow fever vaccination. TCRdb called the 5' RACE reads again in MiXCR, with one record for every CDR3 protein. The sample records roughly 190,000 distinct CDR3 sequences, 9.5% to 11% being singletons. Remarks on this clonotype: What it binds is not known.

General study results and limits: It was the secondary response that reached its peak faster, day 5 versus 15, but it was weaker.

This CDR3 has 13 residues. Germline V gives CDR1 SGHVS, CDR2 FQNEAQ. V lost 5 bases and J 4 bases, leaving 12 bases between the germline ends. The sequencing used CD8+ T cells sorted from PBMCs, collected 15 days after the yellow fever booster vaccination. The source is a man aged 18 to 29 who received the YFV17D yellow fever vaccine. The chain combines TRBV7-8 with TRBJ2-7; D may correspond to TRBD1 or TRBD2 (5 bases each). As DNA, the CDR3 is TGTGCCAGCAGCCCGGGGCGGACATACGAGCAGTACGTC. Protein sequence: CASSPGRTYEQYV.